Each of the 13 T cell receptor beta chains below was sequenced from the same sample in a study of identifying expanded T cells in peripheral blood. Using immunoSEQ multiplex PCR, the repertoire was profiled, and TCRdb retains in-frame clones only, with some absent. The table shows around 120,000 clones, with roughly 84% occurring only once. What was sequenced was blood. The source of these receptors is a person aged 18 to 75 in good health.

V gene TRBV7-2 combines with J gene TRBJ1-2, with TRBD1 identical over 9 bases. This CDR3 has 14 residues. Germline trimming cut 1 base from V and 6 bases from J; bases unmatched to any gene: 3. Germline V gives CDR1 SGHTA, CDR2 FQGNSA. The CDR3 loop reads CASSLGDRVDGYTF. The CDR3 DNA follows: TGTGCCAGCAGCTTAGGGGACAGGGTAGATGGCTACACCTTC.

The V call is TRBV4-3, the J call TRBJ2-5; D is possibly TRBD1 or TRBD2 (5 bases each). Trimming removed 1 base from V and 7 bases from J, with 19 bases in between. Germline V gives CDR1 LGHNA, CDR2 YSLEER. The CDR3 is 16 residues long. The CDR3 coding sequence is TGCGCCAGCAGCCAAGGGGTCACGGCACCTGGGGGGACCCAGTACTTC. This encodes CASSQGVTAPGGTQYF.

CDR3 protein: CASSHDVSRGWNTEAFF. The CDR3 bases are TGCGCCAGCAGCCATGATGTCAGCAGGGGTTGGAACACTGAAGCTTTCTTT. The chain employs TRBV4-1 and TRBJ1-1, with D perhaps TRBD1 (6 bases). This CDR3 contains 17 residues. Germline V gives CDR1 MGHRA, CDR2 YSYEKL. The ends were cut back, 3 bases at V and 1 base at J, with 18 bases in the middle.

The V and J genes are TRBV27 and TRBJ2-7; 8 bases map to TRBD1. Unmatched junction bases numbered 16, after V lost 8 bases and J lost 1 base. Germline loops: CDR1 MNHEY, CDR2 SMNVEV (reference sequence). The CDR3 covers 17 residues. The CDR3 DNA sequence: TGTGCCAGCTTCACAAGCCGGGACAGGAAGGGGTCCTACGAGCAGTACTTC. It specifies CASFTSRDRKGSYEQYF.

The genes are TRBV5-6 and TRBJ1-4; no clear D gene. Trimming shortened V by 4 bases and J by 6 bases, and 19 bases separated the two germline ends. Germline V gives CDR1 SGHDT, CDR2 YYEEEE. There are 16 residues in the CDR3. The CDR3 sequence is CASSPVSTVKDEKLFF. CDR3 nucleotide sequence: TGTGCCAGCAGCCCCGTCTCCACGGTGAAGGATGAAAAACTGTTTTTT.

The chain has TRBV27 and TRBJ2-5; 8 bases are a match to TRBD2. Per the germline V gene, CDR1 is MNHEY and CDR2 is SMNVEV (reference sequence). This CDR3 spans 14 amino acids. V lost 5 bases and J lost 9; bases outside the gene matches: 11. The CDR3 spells CASSRRGGGFAQYF. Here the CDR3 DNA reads TGTGCCAGCAGTCGACGGGGGGGCGGTTTCGCCCAGTACTTC.

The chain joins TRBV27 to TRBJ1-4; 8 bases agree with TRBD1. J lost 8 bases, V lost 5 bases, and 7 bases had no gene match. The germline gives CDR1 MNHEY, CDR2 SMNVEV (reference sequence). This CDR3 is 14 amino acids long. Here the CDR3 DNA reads TGTGCCAGCAGTCAAAGACAGGGGAGGGAAAAACTGTTTTTT. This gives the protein CASSQRQGREKLFF.

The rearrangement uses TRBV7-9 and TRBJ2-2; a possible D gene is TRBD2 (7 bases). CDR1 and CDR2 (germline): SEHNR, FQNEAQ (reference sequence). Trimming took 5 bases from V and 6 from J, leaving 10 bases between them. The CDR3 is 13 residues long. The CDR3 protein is CASSPGGPGELFF. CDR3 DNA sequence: TGTGCCAGCAGCCCCGGGGGGCCCGGGGAGCTGTTTTTT.

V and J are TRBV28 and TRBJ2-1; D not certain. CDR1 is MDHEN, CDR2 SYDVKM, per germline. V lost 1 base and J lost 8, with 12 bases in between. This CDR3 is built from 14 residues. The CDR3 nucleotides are TGTGCCAGCAGTTTATACGTAGTTCCGGATGAGCAGTTCTTC. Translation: CASSLYVVPDEQFF.

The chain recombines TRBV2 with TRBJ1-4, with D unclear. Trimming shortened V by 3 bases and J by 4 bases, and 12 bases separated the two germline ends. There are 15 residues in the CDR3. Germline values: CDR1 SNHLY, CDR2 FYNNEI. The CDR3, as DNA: TGTGCCAGCAGTGAGTCAGAGGTTGATAATGAAAAACTGTTTTTT. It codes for CASSESEVDNEKLFF.

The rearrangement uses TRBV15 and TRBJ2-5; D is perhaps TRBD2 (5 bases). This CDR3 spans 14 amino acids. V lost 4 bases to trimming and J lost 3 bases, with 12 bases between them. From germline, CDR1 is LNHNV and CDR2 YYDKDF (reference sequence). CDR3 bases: TGTGCCACCAGCACCCGCCTGGAGGAAGAGACCCAGTACTTC. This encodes CATSTRLEEETQYF.

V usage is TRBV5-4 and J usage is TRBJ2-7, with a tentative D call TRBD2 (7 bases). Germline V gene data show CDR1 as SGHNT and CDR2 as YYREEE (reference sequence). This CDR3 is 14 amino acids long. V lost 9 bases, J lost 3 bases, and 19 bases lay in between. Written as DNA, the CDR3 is TGTGCCACGGGGGGCCACCTGTCCATCTACGAGCAGTACTTC. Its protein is CATGGHLSIYEQYF.

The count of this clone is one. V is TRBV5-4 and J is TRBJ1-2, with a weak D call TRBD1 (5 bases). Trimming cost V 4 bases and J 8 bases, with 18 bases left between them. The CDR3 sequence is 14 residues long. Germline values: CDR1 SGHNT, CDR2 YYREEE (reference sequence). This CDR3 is CASSPLVDRGGYTF. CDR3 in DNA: TGTGCCAGCAGCCCCCTCGTTGACCGGGGCGGCTACACCTTC. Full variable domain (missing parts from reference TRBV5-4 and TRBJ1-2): ETGVTQSPTHLIKTRGQQVTLRCSSQSGHNTVSWYQQALGQGPQFIFQYYREEENGRGNFPPRFSGLQFPNYSSELNVNALELDDSALYLCASSPLVDRGGYTFGSGTRLTVV.